This T cell receptor (beta chain) came from a study of OX40 agonist ivuxolimab in advanced cancers. Libraries were prepared by immunoSEQ multiplex PCR; TCRdb keeps only in-frame clonotypes and omits some of them. The data show roughly 40,000 clones, with around 89% seen just once and 4.5% to 6% held by the top ten. This sequence originates from an adult with an advanced solid tumor such as melanoma, head and neck, liver or kidney cancer. The material sequenced was CD4+ or CD8+ T cells sorted from blood, taken in a trial of the OX40 agonist ivuxolimab.

CDR3 residues: CASSFRAGQFF. CDR3 nucleotides: TGTGCCAGCAGTTTTCGAGCGGGGCAGTTCTTC. The chain links TRBV28 to TRBJ2-1; TRBD2 is a possible D gene (6 bases). V lost 3 bases to trimming and J lost 12 bases, with 9 bases between them. CDR1 and CDR2 from the germline V gene are MDHEN and SYDVKM. The length of the CDR3 is 11 residues.